This T cell receptor (beta chain) came from a study of blood T cell repertoires in COVID-19. As for the study in general: The analysed material was cDNA or gDNA that came from T cells, B-cell-depleted T cells, or PBMCs.

Residents of under 25 US areas, aged about 18 to 89 years, made up the participants. The study assigned cohorts using participant-reported clinical history. V shed 6 bases and J shed 0 bases, with 14 bases lying between them. Germline CDR1 is SQVTM and CDR2 is ANQGSEA. The CDR3 length is 15 residues. In the source study's methods: Reference gene primer amplification gave nucleated cell count estimates. Assay used: immunoSEQ multiplex PCR; TCRdb lists only in-frame clones, some missing. That table is the source of V, J and clone size, and D and trimming were worked out from the DNA. The table lists around 380,000 clones, more than 75% of them singletons.

This receptor was identified in a man in his thirties or forties who had recovered from COVID-19. This chain joins TRBV29-1 and TRBJ2-2; weak D call: TRBD2 (6 bases). The sample comprised PBMCs or T cells enriched from blood (not recorded which). The CDR3, as DNA: TGCAGCGTACGCACCGGGACTGCGAACACCGGGGAGCTGTTTTTT. The encoded protein is CSVRTGTANTGELFF.